The rows below give T cell receptor beta chains drawn from one sample of a study of T-cell memory formation after mild COVID-19. A single record per CDR3 protein comes from TCRdb applying MiXCR to the 5' RACE reads. In the table there are some 120,000 distinct CDR3 sequences, about 6% of which are singletons. What was sequenced was PBMCs or a T cell subset sorted from them (not recorded which). The receptors derive from an adult woman who had mild COVID-19 (a few samples of this study predate the infection). Cell type and time point are not known. The CDR3 runs from the conserved cysteine through the conserved F or W. A D gene is named only where the DNA matches it firmly. Clone size is given for some rows only: seen once, a few or many times, or a class if the clone is expanded.

v_gene	d_gene	abundance	j_gene	CDR3aa
TRBV18	-	-	TRBJ2-6	CASSHSSAGANVLTF
TRBV9	-	-	TRBJ2-1	CASSAVLGNNEQFF
TRBV5-1	TRBD2	many	TRBJ2-7	CASSLGLAGVEQYF
TRBV10-3	-	-	TRBJ2-7	CAISPTSLYEQYF
TRBV30	-	-	TRBJ1-2	CAWSVARGSSYFYGYTF
TRBV6-5	-	many	TRBJ2-3	CASSSVTDTQYF
TRBV4-3	-	few	TRBJ1-6	CASSQDMGRGNSPLHF
TRBV29-1	TRBD1	few	TRBJ2-1	CSVRQGGENEQFF
TRBV6-5	-	few	TRBJ1-2	CASSRVGFSYGYTF
TRBV10-3	TRBD1	-	TRBJ2-7	CAISVRGQETGEQYF
TRBV25-1	TRBD2	-	TRBJ2-7	CASSASGRASYEQYF
TRBV9	TRBD1	few	TRBJ1-2	CANPPGQGTGYTF
TRBV11-2	-	few	TRBJ1-6	CASSLGQSYNSPLHF
TRBV12-3/TRBV12-4	-	many	TRBJ1-5	CASSLGFVQPQHF
TRBV11-2	-	-	TRBJ2-7	CASSFASGSSYEQYF
TRBV12-3/TRBV12-4	TRBD2	-	TRBJ2-7	CASSTRSRTSGEQYF
TRBV9	TRBD2	-	TRBJ2-3	CASSGRTSGSADTQYF
TRBV3-1	TRBD2	many	TRBJ2-2	CASSRTSGVANTGELFF
TRBV24-1	TRBD1	many	TRBJ2-6	CATSPDRAGANVLTF
TRBV24-1	-	-	TRBJ1-2	CATSRDGTYGYTF
TRBV12-3/TRBV12-4	-	few	TRBJ2-6	CASRLSSGANVLTF
TRBV15	TRBD1	few	TRBJ2-1	CATSGDRANEQFF
TRBV6-5	TRBD1	few	TRBJ2-6	CASRTGGSGANVLTF
TRBV7-2	TRBD2	many	TRBJ2-1	CASSKSGGYSYNEQFF
TRBV20-1	-	-	TRBJ1-2	CSARDGRSTGGYTF
TRBV20-1	-	many	TRBJ1-3	CSARDHAQSSGNTIYF
TRBV4-1	TRBD1	few	TRBJ1-2	CASSQSQGANYGYTF
TRBV2	-	-	TRBJ1-2	CASSEGQGRGQFGYTF
TRBV12-3/TRBV12-4	TRBD1	many	TRBJ2-5	CASRRDRGETQYF
TRBV7-3	-	many	TRBJ2-1	CASSLTWEGNEQFF
TRBV12-3/TRBV12-4	-	many	TRBJ2-5	CASSLRGLSQETQYF
TRBV20-1	TRBD1	few	TRBJ2-3	CSVSGPGQGFGDTQYF
TRBV6-2/TRBV6-3	TRBD1	few	TRBJ2-3	CASSTGGSGTDTQYF
TRBV27	TRBD1	many	TRBJ2-3	CASSFRTGPGGTDTQYF
TRBV12-3/TRBV12-4	-	few	TRBJ1-2	CASRNGRILNYGYTF
TRBV7-9	TRBD2	-	TRBJ2-5	CASSSRLAEQETQYF
TRBV24-1	-	-	TRBJ2-5	CATQLGGTQETQYF
TRBV7-2	TRBD2	many	TRBJ2-3	CASSPGTSADTQYF
TRBV12-3/TRBV12-4	-	few	TRBJ2-5	CASSLVEGASRKTQYF
TRBV5-1	TRBD2	few	TRBJ2-7	CASSLRLAGSPREQYF
TRBV6-2/TRBV6-3	TRBD2	many	TRBJ2-2	CASSYSPSGHTGELFF
TRBV5-1	-	many	TRBJ1-1	CASSLAEGNTEAFF
TRBV29-1	-	-	TRBJ2-7	CSVGRSEHYEQYF
TRBV30	-	few	TRBJ1-2	CAWSVNNRERYTF
TRBV12-3/TRBV12-4	TRBD1	-	TRBJ1-1	CASRPGQINTEAFF